Listed below are T cell receptor beta chains from one sample, sequenced in a study of monozygotic twins with inflammatory bowel disease. TCRdb re-called the 5' RACE reads and catalogs CDR3 proteins one per entry, DNA excluded. The listing records 350,000 to 400,000 distinct CDR3 sequences. Sequencing input: blood. These receptors all stem from a human donor with ulcerative colitis or Crohn's disease, or a healthy co-twin of an affected twin (not recorded which). CDR3s include the opening cysteine and the closing phenylalanine or tryptophan.

j_call | v_call | cdr3_aa
TRBJ2-7 | TRBV27 | CASSLGVGTGGPFYEQYF
TRBJ2-7 | TRBV6-5 | CASSYSVHNPSYEQYF
TRBJ2-5 | TRBV11-2 | CASSAETGIGETQYF
TRBJ1-2 | TRBV4-3 | CASSQDFGSYGYTF
TRBJ1-2 | TRBV11-1 | CASSLRQGHGGYTF
TRBJ1-4 | TRBV7-2 | CASSLTGRAVYEKLFF
TRBJ2-2 | TRBV12-3/TRBV12-4 | CASSSSLTSGGNTGELFF
TRBJ2-1 | TRBV29-1 | CSVDIGTSSYNEQFF
TRBJ2-2 | TRBV4-3 | CASSQDRLAGGVLNTGELFF
TRBJ2-2 | TRBV5-1 | CASSSGPPGTGELFF
TRBJ2-2 | TRBV10-3 | CAISPGLAGGSTGELFF
TRBJ1-1 | TRBV18 | CASSPDILQGNTEAFF
TRBJ2-2 | TRBV4-3 | CASSQNTGTNTGELFF
TRBJ2-7 | TRBV4-1 | CASSHLVGFSYEQYF
TRBJ1-1 | TRBV4-1 | CASSQGGTGLNTEAFF
TRBJ2-5 | TRBV5-1 | CASSLIFVGSVKETQYF
TRBJ2-1 | TRBV20-1 | CSAKEGRGIHNEQFF
TRBJ2-3 | TRBV7-9 | CASSPQQTSDTQYF
TRBJ1-4 | TRBV4-3 | CASSQGDRGRGNEKLFF
TRBJ1-6 | TRBV7-9 | CASSLSGTGKGRPLHF
TRBJ2-2 | TRBV9 | CASKTGRYTGELFF
TRBJ2-7 | TRBV4-3 | CASSQETFGGRKYF
TRBJ2-2 | TRBV18 | CASSRLAGVTGELFF
TRBJ2-7 | TRBV6-2/TRBV6-3 | CASSYSGQGVRGQYF
TRBJ2-7 | TRBV7-9 | CASSPRTAYEQYF
TRBJ1-2 | TRBV18 | CASSPSRSSSGYTF
TRBJ2-5 | TRBV13 | CASSHPGQGAEETQYF
TRBJ2-5 | TRBV7-7 | CASSLAGPREGTQYF
TRBJ1-1 | TRBV7-9 | CASSPRGGSPTEAFF
TRBJ1-1 | TRBV29-1 | CSVCTATSCPEAFF
TRBJ1-4 | TRBV20-1 | CSAREGNYEEKLFF
TRBJ1-2 | TRBV5-5 | CASSLAGVGPYGYTF
TRBJ2-7 | TRBV19 | CASSNLKGRSYEQYF
TRBJ2-1 | TRBV7-2 | CASSSSVASSYNEQFF
TRBJ2-2 | TRBV14 | CASSLNRGGELFF
TRBJ2-7 | TRBV29-1 | CSVGDRANSYEQYF
TRBJ2-1 | TRBV12-3/TRBV12-4 | CASSKRTGTSGYNEQFF
TRBJ2-1 | TRBV24-1 | CATSDFPGQGVDEQFF
TRBJ1-1 | TRBV6-6 | CASSNYGASLEAFF
TRBJ1-5 | TRBV6-5 | CASSLSGMDRSDQPQHF
TRBJ2-4 | TRBV5-1 | CASSSRTGERENIQYF
TRBJ2-3 | TRBV20-1 | CSARRTGAVTDTQYF
TRBJ1-5 | TRBV29-1 | CSVEETGDQPQHF
TRBJ2-1 | TRBV18 | CASSPQGLAGVVGINEQFF